Below, 30 T cell receptor beta chains from the same sample are listed, as sequenced in a study of technical replicates of blood from a few donors. Profiling relied on immunoSEQ multiplex PCR, and the TCRdb table lists in-frame clones only, not all of them. The table has around 79,000 clones, 85% to 95% seen once; the top ten hold roughly 0.26%. Sequenced material: T cells isolated from PBMCs. All receptors derive from a human donor in good health.

The chain joins TRBV6-1 to TRBJ2-1, with 7 bases fitting TRBD1. The ends lost 4 bases at V and 8 bases at J; junction bases unmatched: 11. Germline CDR1 is MNHNS and CDR2 is SASEGT. The CDR3 sequence is 15 residues long. This chain's CDR3 is CASSVEGARGYEQFF. The CDR3 nucleotides are TGTGCCAGCAGTGTAGAGGGGGCGCGCGGTTATGAGCAGTTCTTC.

J is TRBJ2-7 and V is TRBV28, with D possibly matching TRBD1 (6 bases). The V gene's germline CDR1 is MDHEN and CDR2 SYDVKM. Trimming shortened V by 4 bases and J by 2 bases, and 15 bases separated the two germline ends. The CDR3 sequence is 15 residues long. CDR3 DNA: TGTGCCAGCAGTTCACAGGGCTCGACGGCCTACGAGCAGTACTTC. This encodes CASSSQGSTAYEQYF.

CDR3 coding DNA: TGCAGTGCTTTCAGGGAAGCTTTCTTT. It codes for CSAFREAFF. The V and J genes are TRBV20-1 and TRBJ1-1; D unclear. V shed 5 bases and J shed 8 bases, with 6 bases lying between them. Germline V gene data show CDR1 as DFQATT and CDR2 as SNEGSKA (reference sequence). This CDR3 region has 9 residues.

The chain has TRBV5-4 and TRBJ2-2; D might be TRBD1 (5 bases). CDR1 and CDR2 from the germline V gene are SGHNT and YYREEE (reference sequence). The CDR3 length is 14 residues. Trimming removed 4 bases from V and 6 bases from J, with 13 bases in between. The CDR3 coding sequence is TGTGCCAGCAGCCCTGGACACCTGGCCGGGGAGCTGTTTTTT. This sequence encodes CASSPGHLAGELFF.

This rearrangement joins TRBV18 to TRBJ1-6; D uncertain. V lost 6 bases and J 6 bases, leaving 27 bases between the germline ends. Germline CDR1 is KGHSH and CDR2 is LQKENI. The CDR3 consists of 19 residues. The CDR3 nucleotides are TGTGCCAGCTCCCCCGGAGTTGTAGGGCCTACTACTAGTAATTCACCCCTCCACTTT. Amino acids: CASSPGVVGPTTSNSPLHF.

This clone was detected only once. V gene TRBV7-9 combines with J gene TRBJ2-5; 7 nucleotides line up with TRBD1. CDR3 size: 14 residues. Per the germline V gene, CDR1 is SEHNR and CDR2 is FQNEAQ (reference sequence). Losses at the gene ends were 1 base for V and 6 bases for J; bases not matched to a gene: 5. DNA for the CDR3: TGTGCCAGCAGCTTAGGAGGGGGCGTACAGACCCAGTACTTC. Translating it yields CASSLGGGVQTQYF.

The chain links TRBV6-5 to TRBJ2-5, with D possibly matching TRBD2 (6 bases). Trimming took 7 bases from V and 5 from J, leaving 20 bases between them. Germline CDR1 MNHEY, CDR2 SVGAGI. The CDR3 runs 15 residues. CDR3 DNA sequence: TGTGCCAGCAAGCGACGACTAGTGGGTCAGGAGACCCAGTACTTC. Translating gives CASKRRLVGQETQYF.

The J gene is TRBJ1-2, the V gene TRBV5-1; the match to TRBD1 covers 9 bases. Germline V gene data show CDR1 as SGHRS and CDR2 as YFSETQ. V was clipped by 4 bases and J by 8 bases; unmatched bases: 12. This CDR3 has 15 amino acids. CDR3 in amino acids: CASSLGTGGLTGYTF. The CDR3 DNA sequence: TGCGCCAGCAGCCTCGGCACAGGGGGCCTCACCGGCTACACCTTC.

The V and J genes are TRBV7-9 and TRBJ1-1; perhaps TRBD1 as D (5 bases). Trimming pared 6 bases from V and 9 bases from J, leaving 17 bases between. Germline values: CDR1 SEHNR, CDR2 FQNEAQ (reference sequence). The CDR3 covers 13 residues. Here the CDR3 reads CASSWGEMAKAFF. In DNA, the CDR3 is TGTGCCAGCAGTTGGGGGGAAATGGCTAAAGCTTTCTTT.

The rearrangement joins TRBV9 to TRBJ2-1; 7 bases are shared with TRBD2. The CDR3 totals 15 residues. V was pared by 5 bases and J by 7 bases, with 12 bases of the junction left unmatched. CDR1 and CDR2 (germline): SGDLS, YYNGEE. The CDR3 loop reads CASSAIPISGNEQFF. For the CDR3, the DNA is TGTGCCAGCAGTGCGATCCCGATTAGCGGGAATGAGCAGTTCTTC. Full variable domain (outside the CDR3, taken from reference TRBV9 and TRBJ2-1): DSGVTQTPKHLITATGQRVTLRCSPRSGDLSVYWYQQSLDQGLQFLIQYYNGEERAKGNILERFSAQQFPDLHSELNLSSLELGDSALYFCASSAIPISGNEQFFGPGTRLTVL.

This sequence joins TRBV7-9 and TRBJ2-7; 12 nucleotides align to TRBD2. V trimming: 3 bases; J trimming: 0 bases; junction bases outside the gene matches: 6. Looked up from germline, CDR1 is SEHNR and CDR2 is FQNEAQ (reference sequence). The CDR3 has 17 residues. Here the CDR3 DNA reads TGTGCCAGCAGCTTCGCTAGCGGGAGGGGATCCTCCTACGAGCAGTACTTC. Protein: CASSFASGRGSSYEQYF.

This chain links TRBV4-1 with TRBJ1-5; the match to TRBD1 covers 9 bases. The CDR3 loop spans 16 amino acids. Germline CDR1 MGHRA, CDR2 YSYEKL. Trimming cost V 3 bases and J 6 bases; bases outside gene matches: 9. CDR3 coding DNA: TGCGCCAGCAGCCAGGGAGGTGGGACAGGGAGTCAGCCCCAGCATTTT. It yields the protein CASSQGGGTGSQPQHF.

V gene TRBV29-1 combines with J gene TRBJ1-2; 7 positions agree with TRBD1. V was pared by 4 bases and J by 2 bases, with 10 bases of the junction left unmatched. The germline V gene encodes CDR1 SQVTM and CDR2 ANQGSEA. This CDR3 has 15 residues. The CDR3 loop is CSVVHYRGRNYGYTF. The CDR3 DNA is TGCAGCGTTGTCCATTACAGGGGAAGGAACTATGGCTACACCTTC. Filled out from reference TRBV29-1 and TRBJ1-2, the complete variable domain reads SAVISQKPSRDICQRGTSLTIQCQVDSQVTMMFWYRQQPGQSLTLIATANQGSEATYESGFVIDKFPISRPNLTFSTLTVSNMSPEDSSIYLCSVVHYRGRNYGYTFGSGTRLTVV.

The chain combines TRBV19 with TRBJ2-1; 12 bases align to TRBD1. V dropped 5 bases and J dropped 0; count of bases not matched to a gene: 11. Germline CDR1 reads LNHDA; CDR2 reads SQIVND (reference sequence). The CDR3 length is 19 residues. The CDR3 region is CASSEAGQGAPSSYNEQFF. CDR3 nucleotides: TGTGCCAGTAGTGAGGCGGGACAGGGGGCCCCAAGCTCCTACAATGAGCAGTTCTTC.

V gene TRBV5-1 combines with J gene TRBJ2-6; D may be TRBD2 (5 bases). The germline V and J ends were trimmed by 4 bases and 3 bases, with 20 bases remaining between them. Germline V gives CDR1 SGHRS, CDR2 YFSETQ. This CDR3 comprises 18 residues. Here the CDR3 reads CASSTHSASRDGANVLTF. CDR3 DNA: TGCGCCAGCAGCACCCACAGTGCCTCCCGGGATGGGGCCAACGTCCTGACTTTC.

J is TRBJ2-7 and V is TRBV5-1; D remains ambiguous. The CDR3 spans 15 residues. Germline lookup yields CDR1 SGHRS and CDR2 YFSETQ. Trimming took 0 bases from V and 2 from J, leaving 12 bases between them. The CDR3 DNA follows: TGCGCCAGCAGCTTGGCCGCGAGAGAACCCTACGAGCAGTACTTC. The encoded protein is CASSLAAREPYEQYF.

The gene calls are TRBV7-2 and TRBJ2-1; 9 bases are a match to TRBD1. The germline gives CDR1 SGHTA, CDR2 FQGNSA. V trimming: 4 bases; J trimming: 5 bases; junction bases outside the gene matches: 6. The CDR3 is made up of 15 amino acids. CDR3 residues: CASSYRGQRDNEQFF. The CDR3 nucleotides are TGTGCCAGCAGCTACAGGGGGCAGAGGGACAATGAGCAGTTCTTC.

V gene TRBV27 combines with J gene TRBJ2-2, with D possibly being TRBD1 (6 bases). The CDR3 runs to 17 residues. CDR1 is MNHEY and CDR2 is SMNVEV in the germline V gene (reference sequence). Trimming pared 6 bases from V and 5 bases from J, leaving 22 bases between. The CDR3 nucleotides read TGTGCCAGCAGCCTCCTGGGCAGGGGCGCGGATACCGGGGAGCTGTTTTTT. Amino acids: CASSLLGRGADTGELFF.

The V call is TRBV5-5, the J call TRBJ2-7, with D tentatively TRBD1 (6 bases). CDR3 length: 13 residues. Germline V gene data show CDR1 as SGHKS and CDR2 as YYEKEE (reference sequence). Trimming pared 9 bases from V and 3 bases from J, leaving 16 bases between. DNA for the CDR3: TGTGCCACGCACTCGACAGGAGACTACGAGCAGTACTTC. It specifies CATHSTGDYEQYF.

This sequence joins TRBV7-9 and TRBJ1-5, with TRBD1 identical over 7 bases. The length of the CDR3 is 16 residues. In germline, CDR1 is SEHNR, CDR2 FQNEAQ (reference sequence). Trimming took 1 base from V and 5 from J; bases not matched to a gene: 8. Written as DNA, the CDR3 is TGTGCCAGCAGCTTAGGGGCAGGGGGGCCTCATCAGCCCCAGCATTTT. Residues: CASSLGAGGPHQPQHF.

The CDR3 is CASSLGQTSQETQYF. CDR3 nucleotides: TGTGCCAGCAGCTTAGGGCAGACTAGCCAAGAGACCCAGTACTTC. The chain combines TRBV11-3 with TRBJ2-5, with a possible D match to TRBD2 (6 bases). The CDR3 totals 15 residues. V lost 1 base and J lost 1, with 10 bases in between. From germline, CDR1 is SGHNT and CDR2 YENEEA.

This chain uses TRBV5-1 with TRBJ1-4, with a weak D call TRBD1 (6 bases). V was pared by 2 bases and J by 5 bases, with 10 bases between. Germline V gene lookup returns CDR1 SGHRS and CDR2 YFSETQ. This CDR3 comprises 14 residues. In nucleotides, the CDR3 is TGCGCCAGCAGCTTAGAAACAGGGAATGAAAAACTGTTTTTT. This sequence encodes CASSLETGNEKLFF.

This clone appeared once. V usage is TRBV23-1 and J usage is TRBJ1-2, with 7 nucleotides matching TRBD1. TRBV23-1 is given ORF status, its function remaining uncertain. V dropped 2 bases and J dropped 4; count of bases not matched to a gene: 25. The CDR3 totals 21 residues. CDR3 coding DNA: TGCGCCAGCAGTCAAGTCGGGTTGGAAGGGGGCAATACCCCCTTTAGCTATGGCTACACCTTC. As protein: CASSQVGLEGGNTPFSYGYTF.

The CDR3 bases are TGTGCCAGCGGGACTAGCGGTGTGAGCTCCTACAATGAGCAGTTCTTC. This gives the protein CASGTSGVSSYNEQFF. The chain couples TRBV5-6 to TRBJ2-1; TRBD2 aligns across 11 bases. CDR1 SGHDT and CDR2 YYEEEE come from the germline V gene. The CDR3 length is 16 residues. Germline trimming cut 7 bases from V and 0 bases from J; bases unmatched to any gene: 6.

The chain uses TRBV9 and TRBJ1-1; D is possibly TRBD1 (5 bases). V lost 2 bases to trimming and J lost 0 bases, with 14 bases between them. CDR3 length: 16 amino acids. Germline CDR1 SGDLS, CDR2 YYNGEE. Written as DNA, the CDR3 is TGTGCCAGCAGCGTCACCGTAGACAGTTTGAACACTGAAGCTTTCTTT. Its protein is CASSVTVDSLNTEAFF.

The rearrangement joins TRBV19 to TRBJ1-5, with no clear D. The germline CDR1 and CDR2 sequences are LNHDA and SQIVND (reference sequence). The CDR3 is 17 residues long. The V and J ends lost 3 bases and 0 bases respectively, with 15 bases between them. This CDR3 reads CASSIHPPGGSNQPQHF. The CDR3 nucleotides read TGTGCCAGTAGTATCCACCCGCCCGGCGGTAGCAATCAGCCCCAGCATTTT.

The chain has TRBV6-5 and TRBJ2-1; the D gene is possibly TRBD1 (6 bases). With 5 bases removed from V and 10 bases from J, the gap between germline ends came to 15 bases. The CDR3 extends over 13 amino acids. Germline loops: CDR1 MNHEY, CDR2 SVGAGI. The CDR3, as DNA: TGTGCCAGCAGTCAGGACAGCAGTCGGGAGCAGTTCTTC. It translates to CASSQDSSREQFF.

The rearrangement links TRBV7-8 to TRBJ1-5; no clear D. This CDR3 spans 14 amino acids. In germline, CDR1 is SGHVS, CDR2 FQNEAQ. Between the trimmed V and J ends, which lost 6 bases and 7 bases, there was a span of 16 bases. The CDR3 spells CASSWTYRVQPQHF. The CDR3 coding sequence is TGTGCCAGCAGTTGGACTTATAGGGTACAGCCCCAGCATTTT.

V and J are TRBV7-9 and TRBJ2-5; the D gene is possibly TRBD1 (6 bases). Between the trimmed V and J ends, which lost 3 bases and 2 bases, there was a span of 13 bases. Germline V gene sequence: CDR1 SEHNR, CDR2 FQNEAQ (reference sequence). This CDR3 contains 15 residues. The CDR3: CASSFPGQGQETQYF. DNA of the CDR3: TGTGCCAGCAGCTTTCCTGGGCAGGGGCAAGAGACCCAGTACTTC.

The gene calls are TRBV7-3 and TRBJ2-1; maybe TRBD2 (5 bases). The CDR3 has 14 residues. The V and J ends lost 4 bases and 5 bases respectively, with 12 bases between them. Looked up from germline, CDR1 is SGHTA and CDR2 is FQGTGA. In nucleotides, the CDR3 is TGTGCCAGCAGCTCGGCGGGTGTCGACAATGAGCAGTTCTTC. This sequence encodes CASSSAGVDNEQFF.